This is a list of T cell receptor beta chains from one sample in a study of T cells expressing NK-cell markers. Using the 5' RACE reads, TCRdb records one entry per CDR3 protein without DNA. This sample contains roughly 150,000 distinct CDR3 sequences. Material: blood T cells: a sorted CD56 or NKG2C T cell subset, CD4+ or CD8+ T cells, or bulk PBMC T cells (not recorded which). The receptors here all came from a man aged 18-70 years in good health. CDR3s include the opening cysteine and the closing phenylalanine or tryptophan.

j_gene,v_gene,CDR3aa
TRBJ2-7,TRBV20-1,CSALPGASGGVITSYEQYF
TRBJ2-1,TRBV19,CASSTSGANEQFF
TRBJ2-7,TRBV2,CASSEVNYEQYF
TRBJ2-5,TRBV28,CASSFEGAYETQYF
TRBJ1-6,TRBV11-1,CASSLAETGHTKSSYNSPLHF
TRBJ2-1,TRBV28,CASSSRGSRSYNEQFF
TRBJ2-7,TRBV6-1,CARGDLTGRTYEQYF
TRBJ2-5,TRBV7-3,CASRFHRGIETQYF
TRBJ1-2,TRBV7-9,CASSGTNYGYTF
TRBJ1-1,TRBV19,CASTGTGEPVGTNTEAFF
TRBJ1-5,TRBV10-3,CAISDQTENQPQHF